These 2 T cell receptor beta chains were all obtained from the same sample, sequenced in a study of cytomegalovirus exposure and HLA in healthy donors. PCR employed 60 Vbeta and 13 Jbeta primers. The method was immunoSEQ multiplex PCR; TCRdb's version includes in-frame clones alone and lacks a portion of them. The sample yields some 150,000 clones, around three quarters seen once. Sequencing was performed on PBMCs. Every receptor here comes from a woman aged 25 to 45 in good health and CMV-seropositive.

CDR3 bases: TGTGCCAGCAGTCCTCTAGAGGGCTCCGCCAATGAGCAGTTCTTC. It codes for CASSPLEGSANEQFF. V is TRBV27 and J is TRBJ2-1, with a tentative D call TRBD2 (5 bases). The V and J ends lost 5 bases and 6 bases respectively, with 17 bases between them. CDR1 and CDR2 (germline): MNHEY, SMNVEV (reference sequence). This CDR3 has 15 amino acids.

The chain recombines TRBV19 with TRBJ1-5; TRBD1 aligns across 9 bases. Germline CDR1 reads LNHDA; CDR2 reads SQIVND (reference sequence). With 7 bases clipped from V and 2 bases from J, the junction kept 3 bases outside the gene matches. The CDR3 loop spans 14 amino acids. CDR3 residues: CASIDRGGNQPQHF. CDR3 bases: TGTGCCAGTATTGACAGGGGGGGCAATCAGCCCCAGCATTTT.